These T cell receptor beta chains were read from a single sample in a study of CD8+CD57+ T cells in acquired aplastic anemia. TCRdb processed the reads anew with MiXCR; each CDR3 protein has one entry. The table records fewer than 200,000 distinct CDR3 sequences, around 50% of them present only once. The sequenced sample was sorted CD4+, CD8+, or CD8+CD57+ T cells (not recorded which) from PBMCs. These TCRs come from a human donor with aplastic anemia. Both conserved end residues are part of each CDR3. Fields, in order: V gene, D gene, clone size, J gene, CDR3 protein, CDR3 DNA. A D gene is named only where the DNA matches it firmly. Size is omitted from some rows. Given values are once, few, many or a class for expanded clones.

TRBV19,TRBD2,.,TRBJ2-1,CASSESGITYNEQFF,TGTGCCAGTAGTGAAAGCGGGATAACCTACAATGAGCAGTTCTTC
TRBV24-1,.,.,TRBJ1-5,CATSDGDQGIQPQHF,TGTGCCACCAGTGACGGGGACCAGGGGATTCAGCCCCAGCATTTT
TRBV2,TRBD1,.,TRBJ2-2,CASSVTGGMAGELFF,TGTGCCAGCAGTGTGACAGGGGGCATGGCCGGGGAGCTGTTTTTT
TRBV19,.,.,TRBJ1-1,CASSDRRGTEASF,TGTGCCAGTAGCGACAGGAGGGGCACTGAAGCTTCATTT
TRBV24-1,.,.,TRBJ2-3,CATSGQGTDTQYF,TGTGCCACCAGTGGCCAAGGGACAGATACGCAGTATTTT
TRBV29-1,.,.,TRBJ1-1,CSVEDSVNTEAFF,TGCAGCGTTGAAGATTCGGTGAACACTGAAGCTTTCTTT
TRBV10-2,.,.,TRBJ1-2,CASSEVGGYGYTF,TGCGCCAGCAGTGAAGTAGGGGGCTATGGCTACACCTTC
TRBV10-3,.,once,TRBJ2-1,CATKVGNEQFF,TGTGCCACCAAAGTGGGGAATGAGCAGTTCTTC
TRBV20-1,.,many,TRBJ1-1,CSASSPGVNTEAFF,TGCAGTGCTAGTTCTCCAGGGGTGAACACTGAAGCTTTCTTT
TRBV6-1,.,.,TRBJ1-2,CASSEPGRRGYTF,TGTGCCAGCAGTGAGCCTGGGAGGCGTGGCTACACCTTC
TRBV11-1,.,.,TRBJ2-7,CASSLGGTGEEYEQHF,TGTGCCAGCAGCTTAGGTGGCACAGGGGAGGAATACGAGCAGCACTTC
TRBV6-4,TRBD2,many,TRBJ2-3,CASSDAGLASSDTQYF,TGTGCCAGCAGTGACGCGGGACTAGCCTCGTCAGATACGCAGTATTTT
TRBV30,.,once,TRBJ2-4,CAWSMSFEVQYF,TGTGCCTGGAGTATGTCGTTTGAGGTTCAGTACTTC
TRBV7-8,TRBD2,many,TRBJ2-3,CASSFSGGRTTDTQYF,TGTGCCAGCAGCTTCAGCGGGGGTCGAACCACAGATACGCAGTATTTT
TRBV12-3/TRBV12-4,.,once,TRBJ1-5,CASSFGGQGNQPQHF,TGTGCCAGCAGTTTCGGGGGGCAGGGGAATCAGCCCCAGCATTTT
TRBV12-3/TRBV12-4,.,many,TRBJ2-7,CASSLALQGAYEQYF,TGTGCCAGCAGTTTAGCCCTCCAGGGAGCCTACGAGCAGTACTTC
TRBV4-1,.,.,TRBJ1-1,CASSQEMGYTEAFF,TGCGCCAGCAGCCAAGAGATGGGGTATACTGAAGCTTTCTTT
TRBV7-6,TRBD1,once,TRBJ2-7,CASRQTGSRGEQYF,TGTGCCAGTCGCCAGACAGGGTCTCGAGGCGAGCAGTACTTC
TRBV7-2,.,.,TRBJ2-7,CASREGGTYEQYF,TGTGCCAGCAGGGAAGGCGGGACCTACGAGCAGTACTTC
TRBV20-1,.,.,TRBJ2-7,CSARDAVYEQYF,TGCAGTGCTAGAGACGCAGTCTACGAGCAGTACTTC
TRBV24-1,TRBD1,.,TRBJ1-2,CATSDSWQGAGGYTF,TGTGCCACCAGCGACTCTTGGCAGGGGGCAGGTGGCTACACCTTC
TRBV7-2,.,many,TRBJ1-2,CASSSQSTGTNGYTF,TGTGCCAGCAGCTCCCAATCAACCGGGACAAACGGCTACACCTTC
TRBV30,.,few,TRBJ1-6,CAWGPLFEVGSLHF,TGTGCCTGGGGCCCTCTGTTCGAGGTCGGGTCCCTCCACTTT
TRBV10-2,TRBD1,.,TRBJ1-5,CASRSGTANQAQHF,TGTGCCAGCAGGTCCGGGACAGCCAATCAGGCCCAGCATTTT
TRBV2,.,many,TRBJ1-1,CATFPLIGGTEAFF,TGTGCCACCTTCCCACTAATAGGGGGAACTGAAGCTTTCTTT
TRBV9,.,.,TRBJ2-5,CASSVGQVQKETQYF,TGTGCCAGCAGCGTTGGGCAGGTCCAGAAGGAGACCCAGTACTTC
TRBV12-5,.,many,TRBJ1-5,CASGAGFQPQHF,TGTGCTAGTGGTGCAGGGTTTCAGCCCCAGCATTTT
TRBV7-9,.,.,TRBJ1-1,CASSLVAGNAEAFF,TGTGCCAGCAGCTTAGTTGCTGGGAACGCTGAAGCTTTCTTT
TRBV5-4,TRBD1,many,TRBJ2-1,CASSLGQANYNEQFF,TGTGCCAGCAGCCTGGGACAGGCGAACTACAATGAGCAGTTCTTC
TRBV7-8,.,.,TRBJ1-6,CASSPTLNSPLHF,TGTGCCAGCAGCCCCACGTTGAATTCACCCCTCCACTTT
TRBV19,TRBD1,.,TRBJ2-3,CASTGTGAAWTQYF,TGTGCCAGTACCGGGACAGGGGCGGCTTGGACGCAGTATTTT
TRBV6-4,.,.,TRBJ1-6,CASSDPRTAAGNSPLHF,TGTGCCAGCAGTGACCCTAGGACAGCCGCGGGGAATTCACCCCTCCACTTT
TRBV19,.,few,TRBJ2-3,CASSTSTSITDTQYF,TGTGCCAGTAGTACCTCGACTAGTATCACAGATACGCAGTATTTT
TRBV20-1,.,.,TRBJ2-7,CSAREDRSTAYEQYF,TGCAGTGCTAGAGAAGACAGGTCGACCGCCTACGAGCAGTACTTC
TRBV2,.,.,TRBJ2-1,CASSLTGRGANERFF,TGTGCCAGCAGTCTCACCGGCCGGGGTGCCAATGAGCGGTTCTTC
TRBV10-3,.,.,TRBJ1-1,CAISESPGRTEAFF,TGTGCCATCAGTGAGTCGCCCGGTCGGACTGAAGCTTTCTTT
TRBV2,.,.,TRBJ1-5,CASSASRRSNQPQHF,TGTGCCAGCAGTGCCAGTCGACGTAGCAATCAGCCCCAGCATTTT
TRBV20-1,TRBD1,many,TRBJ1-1,CSARDPNHGQGQVKAFF,TGCAGTGCTAGAGATCCCAACCACGGACAGGGACAAGTGAAAGCTTTCTTT
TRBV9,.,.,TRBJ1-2,CASSVGVNYGYTF,TGTGCCAGCAGCGTAGGAGTTAACTATGGCTACACCTTC
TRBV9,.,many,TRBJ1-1,CASSVALGRNEAFF,TGTGCCAGCAGCGTAGCCCTCGGACGAAATGAAGCTTTCTTT